This T cell receptor beta chain was sequenced for a study of cytomegalovirus exposure and HLA in healthy donors. Broader study findings: The authors later found HLA-associated TCR beta chains more clonally expanded than equally common others.

Vbeta (60) and Jbeta (13) primers were used in the PCR. Profiled with immunoSEQ multiplex PCR; TCRdb holds only in-frame clones, not every one. The table has roughly 110,000 clones, about 79% seen once; the top ten hold 2% to 2.5%. Comments on this clone: The antigen remains unidentified.

The CDR3 consists of 14 residues. Trimming cost V 5 bases and J 4 bases, with 14 bases left between them. In germline, CDR1 is LGHNT, CDR2 FRNRAP. Sample: PBMCs. This clonotype originated in a human donor in good health. The chain is built from TRBV12-5 and TRBJ2-5, with D perhaps TRBD1 (6 bases). In DNA form, the CDR3 reads TGTGCTAGTGGTACTGGCAGGGGTCGAGAGACCCAGTACTTC. Amino acids: CASGTGRGRETQYF.